These 2 T cell receptor beta chains were all obtained from the same sample, sequenced in a study of siplizumab effects on memory and regulatory T cells (dated by TCRdb to the late 2010s). Library prep was done by the immunoSEQ multiplex PCR assay. TCRdb carries this immuneACCESS record with in-frame sequences only. Its versions omit some clonotypes, under half of them owing to an unresolved V gene in the studies checked, with the rest unexplained. In all, the sample holds roughly 64,000 clones, and approximately 97% of those were seen once. About 0.091% of the sample is taken by the ten largest. Input material: naive CD8+ T cells sorted from blood. Reading the label with the study, this specimen's cell subset or site is: unstimulated naive T cells. Receptors originate from a human donor in good health.

The CDR3 region is CAWSTLGEQYF. For the CDR3, the DNA is TGTGCCTGGAGTACTCTCGGGGAGCAGTACTTC. This sequence joins TRBV30 and TRBJ2-7, with D uncertain. The CDR3 is 11 residues long. Germline V gene sequence: CDR1 GTSNPN, CDR2 SVGIG (reference sequence). Trimming shortened V by 2 bases and J by 7 bases, and 9 bases separated the two germline ends.

V and J are TRBV9 and TRBJ2-1; 13 nucleotides agree with TRBD2. The CDR3 sequence is 17 residues long. The J segment lost 5 bases and the V segment lost 2 bases, leaving 7 bases of the junction unmatched. The germline V gene encodes CDR1 SGDLS and CDR2 YYNGEE. In DNA, the CDR3 is TGTGCCAGCAGCGTGGACTCCGGGACTAGCGGGGACAATGAGCAGTTCTTC. Translation: CASSVDSGTSGDNEQFF.